Sequencing of this T cell receptor (beta chain) was carried out in a study of cytomegalovirus exposure and HLA in healthy donors. Study-wide background: In a later analysis, the roughly 120 validation repertoires were reported to have used the same platform as the roughly 700 first-cohort repertoires. Study-level results: In vitro, a few CMV-associated chains proved specific for CMV antigens. The study listed approximately 160 cytomegalovirus-associated TCR beta chains.

Turning to this clone: Its cognate antigen is unknown.

The germline V gene encodes CDR1 DFQATT and CDR2 SNEGSKA (reference sequence). The V gene end was trimmed by 6 bases and the J gene end by 4 bases; junction bases not matched to a gene: 1. The CDR3 extends over 11 amino acids. Measured with immunoSEQ multiplex PCR; TCRdb has only the in-frame clones, and not every one. The top ten hold 1.5% to 2% of the sample, which has approximately 120,000 clones, 90% to 97% seen once. The 120-subject validation cohort, separate from the roughly 700-subject first cohort, included the donors. Input material: PBMCs. The chain employs TRBV20-1 and TRBJ2-3, with 7 bases aligning to TRBD1. The clonotype comes from a man younger than 30 in good health and CMV-seronegative. The CDR3 DNA is TGCAGTGCAACAGGGGCAGATACGCAGTATTTT. This translates into CSATGADTQYF.